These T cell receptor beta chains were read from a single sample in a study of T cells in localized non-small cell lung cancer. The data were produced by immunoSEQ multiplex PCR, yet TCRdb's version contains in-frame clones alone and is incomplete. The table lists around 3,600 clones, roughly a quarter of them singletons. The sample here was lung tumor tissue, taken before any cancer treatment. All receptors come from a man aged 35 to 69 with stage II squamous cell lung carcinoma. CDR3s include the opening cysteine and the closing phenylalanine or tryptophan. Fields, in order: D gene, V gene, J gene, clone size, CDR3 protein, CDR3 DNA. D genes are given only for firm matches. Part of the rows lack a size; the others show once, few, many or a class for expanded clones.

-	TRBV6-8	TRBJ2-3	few	CASSSWDIASTDTQYF	TGTGCCAGCAGTTCCTGGGACATTGCTAGCACAGATACGCAGTATTTT
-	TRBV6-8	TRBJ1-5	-	CASSYSAAAVGRQPQHF	TGTGCCAGCAGTTACTCTGCCGCAGCTGTGGGTAGGCAGCCCCAGCATTTT
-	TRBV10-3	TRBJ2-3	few	CAISEVSADTQYF	TGTGCCATCAGTGAGGTCAGCGCAGATACGCAGTATTTT
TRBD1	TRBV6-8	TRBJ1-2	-	CASSRPGTGDYGYTF	TGTGCCAGCAGCCGTCCCGGGACAGGGGACTATGGCTACACCTTC
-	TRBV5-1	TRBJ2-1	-	CASSLGGLYNEQFF	TGCGCCAGCAGCTTGGGAGGGCTATACAATGAGCAGTTCTTC
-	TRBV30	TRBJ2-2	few	CAWSVGFTGELFF	TGTGCCTGGAGTGTGGGGTTTACCGGGGAGCTGTTTTTT
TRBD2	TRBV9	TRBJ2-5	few	CASLRLAPQETQYF	TGTGCCAGCCTTAGACTAGCGCCTCAAGAGACCCAGTACTTC
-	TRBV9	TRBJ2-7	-	CASSETWSEAKQYF	TGTGCCAGCAGCGAAACCTGGAGCGAAGCGAAGCAGTACTTC
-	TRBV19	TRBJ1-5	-	CASTSRPDSNQPQHF	TGTGCCAGTACCTCCCGGCCAGATAGCAATCAGCCCCAGCATTTT
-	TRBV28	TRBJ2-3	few	CASSLASPYTQYF	TGTGCCAGCAGTTTGGCCAGCCCATATACGCAGTATTTT
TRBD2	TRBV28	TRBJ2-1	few	CASLHSGSGSYNEQFF	TGTGCCAGCCTACATAGCGGGAGTGGATCCTACAATGAGCAGTTCTTC
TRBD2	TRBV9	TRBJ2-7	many	CASSVGTREMGEQYF	TGTGCCAGCAGCGTAGGTACGCGGGAGATGGGCGAGCAGTACTTC
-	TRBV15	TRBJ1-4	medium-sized	CATSIRTVTNEKLFF	TGTGCCACCAGCATTAGGACGGTTACTAATGAAAAACTGTTTTTT
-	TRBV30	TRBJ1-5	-	CAWSGGSNQPQHF	TGTGCCTGGAGTGGGGGTAGCAATCAGCCCCAGCATTTT
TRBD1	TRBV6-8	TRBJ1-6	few	CASSFRGLGSPLHF	TGTGCCAGCAGCTTCAGGGGGCTGGGGTCACCCCTCCACTTT
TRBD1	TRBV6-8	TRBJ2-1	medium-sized	CASSYATGGLDEQFF	TGTGCCAGCAGTTACGCGACAGGGGGCCTGGATGAGCAGTTCTTC
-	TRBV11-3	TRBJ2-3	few	CASSPYRANTDTQYF	TGTGCCAGCAGCCCGTACAGGGCCAACACAGATACGCAGTATTTT
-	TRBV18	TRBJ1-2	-	CASSPQAGGYGYTF	TGTGCCAGCTCACCACAGGCAGGAGGCTATGGCTACACCTTC
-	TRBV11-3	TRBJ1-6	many	CASSRDSSYNSPLHF	TGTGCCAGCAGCCGGGATAGCTCCTATAATTCACCCCTCCACTTT
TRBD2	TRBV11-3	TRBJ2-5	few	CASSPPRLAGVETQYF	TGTGCCAGCAGCCCTCCTCGACTAGCGGGAGTGGAGACCCAGTACTTC
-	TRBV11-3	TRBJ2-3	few	CASSPGHTITDTQYF	TGTGCCAGCAGCCCGGGACATACTATCACAGATACGCAGTATTTT
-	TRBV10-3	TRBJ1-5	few	CAISESAVGGVRNQPQHF	TGTGCCATCAGTGAGTCGGCTGTCGGGGGGGTACGCAATCAGCCCCAGCATTTT
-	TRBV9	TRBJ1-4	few	CASSVGGTLNEKLFF	TGTGCCAGCAGCGTAGGGGGTACGTTGAATGAAAAACTGTTTTTT
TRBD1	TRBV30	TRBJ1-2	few	CAWSGAGGADGYTF	TGTGCCTGGAGTGGGGCAGGGGGCGCGGATGGCTACACCTTC
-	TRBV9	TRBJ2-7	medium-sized	CASTGILSYEQYF	TGTGCCAGCACAGGGATCCTATCCTACGAGCAGTACTTC
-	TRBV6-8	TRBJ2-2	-	CAISLTGTGELFF	TGTGCCATCAGTTTGACAGGCACCGGGGAGCTGTTTTTT
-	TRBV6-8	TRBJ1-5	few	CASSYGSSDSNQPQHF	TGTGCCAGCAGTTACGGTTCATCCGATAGCAATCAGCCCCAGCATTTT
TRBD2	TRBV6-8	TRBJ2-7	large	CASSSRVAGVSYEQYF	TGTGCCAGCAGTTCGCGGGTAGCGGGAGTATCCTACGAGCAGTACTTC
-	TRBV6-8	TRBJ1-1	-	CASSPDRRKGTEAFF	TGTGCCAGCTCCCCAGATCGGAGGAAGGGGACTGAAGCTTTCTTT